Below are 28 T cell receptor beta chains sequenced from a single sample in a study of shared clonotypes between healthy human individuals. The table came from immunoSEQ multiplex PCR; TCRdb's copy has only in-frame clones and leaves some out. The table has a few million clones, about nine tenths seen once; the top ten hold 0.3% to 0.4%. Material: naive CD4+ T cells from PBMCs. Subset: CD45RA+ positively selected. The receptors come from a man aged 18 to 29 in good health. Some clones in this sample may be carry-over from other donors' samples.

The chain has TRBV4-2 and TRBJ2-6, with TRBD2 matching 8 bases. This CDR3 is 18 amino acids long. CDR1 LGHNA and CDR2 YNFKEQ come from the germline V gene. Germline trimming cut 1 base from V and 2 bases from J; bases unmatched to any gene: 7. The CDR3 loop is CASSQVRTGGAGANVLTF. The CDR3 coding sequence is TGTGCCAGCAGCCAAGTGCGTACCGGGGGGGCTGGGGCCAACGTCCTGACTTTC.

The V call is TRBV7-6, the J call TRBJ2-7, with D perhaps TRBD1 or TRBD2 (5 bases each). CDR1 SGHVS and CDR2 FNYEAQ come from the germline V gene. Deletions cut 1 base from V and 0 bases from J, with 16 bases between. The CDR3 has 17 amino acids. CDR3 residues: CASSLESGQVSSYEQYF. The CDR3 coding sequence is TGTGCCAGCAGCTTAGAATCGGGGCAGGTGAGCTCCTACGAGCAGTACTTC.

V and J are TRBV19 and TRBJ2-7, with TRBD2 as a possible D gene (5 bases). The CDR3 covers 12 residues. Germline CDR1 LNHDA, CDR2 SQIVND (reference sequence). V was clipped by 0 bases and J by 6 bases, with 6 bases between them. The CDR3 DNA reads as TGTGCCAGTAGTATAGAGGCGGGCGAGCAGTACTTC. Translating gives CASSIEAGEQYF.

The chain uses TRBV2 and TRBJ1-1, with TRBD1 identical over 7 bases. Trimming removed 5 bases from V and 3 bases from J; junction bases left unmatched: 6. This CDR3 has 14 residues. Germline CDR1 SNHLY, CDR2 FYNNEI. The CDR3 protein is CASSLEGTDTEAFF. CDR3 coding DNA: TGTGCCAGCAGTCTAGAAGGGACAGACACTGAAGCTTTCTTT.

The genes are TRBV18 and TRBJ2-6; D is ambiguous. The ends were cut back, 5 bases at V and 2 bases at J, with 10 bases in the middle. The germline gives CDR1 KGHSH, CDR2 LQKENI. The CDR3 spans 15 residues. CDR3 bases: TGTGCCAGCTCATCTATAGTTGCTGGGGCCAACGTCCTGACTTTC. Its protein is CASSSIVAGANVLTF. The full variable domain, its missing parts supplied by reference TRBV18 and TRBJ2-6, is NAGVMQNPRHLVRRRGQEARLRCSPMKGHSHVYWYRQLPEEGLKFMVYLQKENIIDESGMPKERFSAEFPKEGPSILRIQQVVRGDSAAYFCASSSIVAGANVLTFGAGSRLTVL.

A note on this clone: The same CDR3 also results from other DNA sequences found in this sample. This sequence joins TRBV6-5 and TRBJ2-3; 7 positions match TRBD2. Germline values: CDR1 MNHEY, CDR2 SVGAGI. After removal of 0 bases from V and 4 bases from J, the junction contained 1 base not matched to a gene. The CDR3 consists of 14 residues. The CDR3 loop is CASSYSGGADTQYF. CDR3 in DNA: TGTGCCAGCAGTTACTCGGGGGGGGCAGATACGCAGTATTTT.

Points on this clone: At the DNA level, this CDR3 is encoded by other sequences in the same sample as well. V and J are TRBV19 and TRBJ2-5; D gene ambiguous. Germline V lookup: CDR1 LNHDA, CDR2 SQIVND (reference sequence). With 1 base removed from V and 5 bases from J, the gap between germline ends came to 5 bases. The CDR3 has 12 residues. CDR3 loop: CASSIGEETQYF. CDR3 sequence (DNA): TGTGCCAGTAGTATAGGAGAGGAGACCCAGTACTTC.

The rearrangement uses TRBV28 and TRBJ2-1, with D possibly being TRBD2 (6 bases). Germline CDR1 is MDHEN and CDR2 is SYDVKM. The ends were cut back, 6 bases at V and 9 bases at J, with 15 bases in the middle. This CDR3 contains 13 residues. The CDR3 loop reads CASSWSSVFEQFF. CDR3 sequence (DNA): TGTGCCAGCAGCTGGTCTAGCGTATTTGAGCAGTTCTTC.

The chain has TRBV4-1 and TRBJ2-7; TRBD1 matches at 7 bases. J was trimmed by 4 bases and V by 2 bases; bases with no gene match: 14. CDR3 size: 17 residues. Per the germline V gene, CDR1 is MGHRA and CDR2 is YSYEKL. CDR3 amino acids: CASSQPGQRKGVYEQYF. The DNA for the CDR3 is TGCGCCAGCAGCCAACCGGGACAGCGAAAAGGAGTATACGAGCAGTACTTC.

This clone appeared a single time. The V gene is TRBV12-5, the J gene TRBJ2-2; D unresolved. The CDR3 has 11 amino acids. Germline V gene lookup returns CDR1 LGHNT and CDR2 FRNRAP. The V end lost 3 bases, the J end lost 8 bases, and 4 bases lay between the germline ends. The CDR3 DNA sequence: TGTGCTAGTGGTTTTGGGGGGGAGCTGTTTTTT. Its translation is CASGFGGELFF.

V and J are TRBV6-6 and TRBJ1-2; D ambiguous. V lost 7 bases and J lost 6, with 18 bases in between. This CDR3 is 14 amino acids long. From germline, CDR1 is MNHNY and CDR2 SVGAGI (reference sequence). The DNA for the CDR3 is TGTGCCAGCAATACGAATTGGGGTATCGATGGCTACACCTTC. Translation: CASNTNWGIDGYTF.

This chain connects TRBV7-9 to TRBJ2-4, with no clear D. This CDR3 comprises 17 residues. Trimming pared 0 bases from V and 0 bases from J, leaving 12 bases between. Per germline, CDR1 SEHNR and CDR2 FQNEAQ (reference sequence). CDR3 region: CASSLALQVLAKNIQYF. DNA of the CDR3: TGTGCCAGCAGCTTAGCGCTCCAAGTACTAGCCAAAAACATTCAGTACTTC.

This clone was seen a handful of times. The sample carries other DNA sequences with the same CDR3. The rearrangement joins TRBV28 to TRBJ1-2; 8 bases line up with TRBD1. CDR1 and CDR2 from the germline V gene are MDHEN and SYDVKM. The junction had 0 bases not matched to a gene; V was cut back by 3 bases and J by 3 bases. This CDR3 is built from 13 residues. The CDR3 here is CASSLTGDYGYTF. Here the CDR3 DNA reads TGTGCCAGCAGTTTGACAGGGGACTATGGCTACACCTTC.

This rearrangement joins TRBV29-1 to TRBJ2-2; D is perhaps TRBD1 (6 bases). The CDR3 contains 14 residues. Germline values: CDR1 SQVTM, CDR2 ANQGSEA. With 5 bases removed from V and 4 bases from J, the gap between germline ends came to 14 bases. The CDR3 loop reads CSVLTHRATGELFF. CDR3 sequence (DNA): TGCAGCGTTCTAACACACAGGGCCACCGGGGAGCTGTTTTTT.

The V and J genes are TRBV28 and TRBJ1-2, with D possibly TRBD1 on 6 matching bases. Trimming removed 6 bases from V and 3 bases from J, with 23 bases in between. CDR3 length equals 17 residues. The germline gives CDR1 MDHEN, CDR2 SYDVKM. The CDR3 loop is CASRLPMGVQGDYGYTF. Written as DNA, the CDR3 is TGTGCCAGCAGGCTGCCAATGGGGGTACAGGGCGACTATGGCTACACCTTC.

The chain employs TRBV7-3 and TRBJ2-7; 11 nucleotides match TRBD1. The CDR3 totals 15 residues. With 3 bases clipped from V and 3 bases from J, the junction kept 4 bases outside the gene matches. Germline lookup yields CDR1 SGHTA and CDR2 FQGTGA. The DNA of the CDR3 is TGTGCCAGCAGCTTGGATGGGACAGGGGGCTACGAGCAGTACTTC. The encoded protein is CASSLDGTGGYEQYF.

The V call is TRBV4-1, the J call TRBJ1-1, with 9 nucleotides matching TRBD1. This CDR3 spans 17 amino acids. V lost 1 base, J lost 6 bases, and 12 bases stayed unmatched. Germline V gene sequence: CDR1 MGHRA, CDR2 YSYEKL. The CDR3 DNA is TGCGCCAGCAGCCAAGGCTATTTCAACAGGGGGCTTTCTGAAGCTTTCTTT. Amino acid sequence: CASSQGYFNRGLSEAFF.

This chain joins TRBV5-1 and TRBJ2-7; 7 bases are shared with TRBD2. Trimming cost V 0 bases and J 1 base; bases outside gene matches: 7. The CDR3 runs 16 residues. CDR1 SGHRS and CDR2 YFSETQ come from the germline V gene. CDR3 sequence (DNA): TGCGCCAGCAGCTTGGATGGCCCGGGGGGTTCCTACGAGCAGTACTTC. It is translated as CASSLDGPGGSYEQYF.

This clone was observed a single time. The same CDR3 can be traced to other DNA sequences in this sample. The V and J genes are TRBV6-5 and TRBJ2-3; no definite D call. Germline V gene data show CDR1 as MNHEY and CDR2 as SVGAGI. Trimming took 4 bases from V and 3 from J, leaving 5 bases between them. This CDR3 region has 12 residues. The CDR3 DNA follows: TGTGCCAGCAGTTCAAGTACAGATACGCAGTATTTT. Translation gives CASSSSTDTQYF.

The J gene is TRBJ2-3, the V gene TRBV5-6; TRBD1 aligns across 8 bases. The CDR3 length is 14 residues. Germline V CDR1 and CDR2: SGHDT, YYEEEE. Trimming at V came to 0 bases and at J to 5 bases, leaving 2 bases not matched to a gene. This CDR3 reads CASSLDRGRDTQYF. CDR3 nucleotide sequence: TGTGCCAGCAGCTTGGACAGGGGGAGAGATACGCAGTATTTT.

The rearrangement joins TRBV28 to TRBJ1-4; unclear D gene. CDR1 is MDHEN and CDR2 is SYDVKM in the germline V gene. This CDR3 is built from 13 residues. Trimming stripped 2 bases from V and 3 bases from J, with 4 bases between. The DNA for the CDR3 is TGTGCCAGCAGTTTACGAGCTAATGAAAAACTGTTTTTT. Its translation is CASSLRANEKLFF.

The chain links TRBV7-9 to TRBJ2-5; D may be TRBD2 (6 bases). The CDR3 contains 14 residues. In germline, CDR1 is SEHNR, CDR2 FQNEAQ (reference sequence). Trimming left V 5 bases short and J 5 bases short, with 15 bases between. The CDR3 region is CASSPYGGLETQYF. Written as DNA, the CDR3 is TGTGCCAGCAGCCCTTACGGAGGGCTGGAGACCCAGTACTTC. Supplemented by reference TRBV7-9 and TRBJ2-5, the full variable domain reads DTGVSQNPRHKITKRGQNVTFRCDPISEHNRLYWYRQTLGQGPEFLTYFQNEAQLEKSRLLSDRFSAERPKGSFSTLEIQRTEQGDSAMYLCASSPYGGLETQYFGPGTRLLVL.

V and J are TRBV6-1 and TRBJ2-5; 11 bases line up with TRBD1. CDR3 length: 18 residues. Germline V gives CDR1 MNHNS, CDR2 SASEGT. V shed 2 bases, J shed 1 base, and the junction held 9 bases outside the gene matches. CDR3 coding DNA: TGTGCCAGCAGTGAACGGGACAGGGGGGCGCCGGGCCAAGAGACCCAGTACTTC. The encoded protein is CASSERDRGAPGQETQYF.

J is TRBJ2-2 and V is TRBV5-1, with D possibly being TRBD1 or TRBD2 (5 bases each). Germline values: CDR1 SGHRS, CDR2 YFSETQ. There are 17 residues in the CDR3. V gave up 6 bases and J gave up 7 bases, with 25 bases separating them. CDR3 bases: TGCGCCAGCAATTCCCGGGGCGGAGGCCCTGCCGGCGGGGAGCTGTTTTTT. It translates to CASNSRGGGPAGGELFF. The full variable domain, with the rest looked up from reference TRBV5-1 and TRBJ2-2, is KAGVTQTPRYLIKTRGQQVTLSCSPISGHRSVSWYQQTPGQGLQFLFEYFSETQRNKGNFPGRFSGRQFSNSRSEMNVSTLELGDSALYLCASNSRGGGPAGGELFFGEGSRLTVL.

The V and J genes are TRBV2 and TRBJ1-1; TRBD1 matches at 8 bases. V lost 2 bases and J lost 6; bases outside the gene matches: 5. This CDR3 region has 14 residues. Germline CDR1 SNHLY, CDR2 FYNNEI. The CDR3 DNA is TGTGCCAGCAGTGAATCGACAGGGGTGGCTGAAGCTTTCTTT. Protein product: CASSESTGVAEAFF.

The chain joins TRBV5-1 to TRBJ2-3; 7 nucleotides match TRBD1. Germline V gene sequence: CDR1 SGHRS, CDR2 YFSETQ. The CDR3 consists of 15 residues. Trimming removed 2 bases from V and 4 bases from J; junction bases left unmatched: 7. In nucleotides, the CDR3 is TGCGCCAGCAGCTTTAGCAGGGGGTTCGCAGATACGCAGTATTTT. It yields the protein CASSFSRGFADTQYF. Complete variable domain (other parts from reference TRBV5-1 and TRBJ2-3): KAGVTQTPRYLIKTRGQQVTLSCSPISGHRSVSWYQQTPGQGLQFLFEYFSETQRNKGNFPGRFSGRQFSNSRSEMNVSTLELGDSALYLCASSFSRGFADTQYFGPGTRLTVL.

This clone was observed a handful of times. The sample contains more than one DNA sequence encoding this CDR3. Here the CDR3 reads CASSERGLSNQPQHF. DNA for the CDR3: TGTGCCAGCAGTGAGCGGGGGCTTAGCAATCAGCCCCAGCATTTT. V usage is TRBV6-1 and J usage is TRBJ1-5; the D gene is possibly TRBD1 (6 bases). The CDR3 consists of 15 residues. With 3 bases removed from V and 0 bases from J, the gap between germline ends came to 9 bases. The germline gives CDR1 MNHNS, CDR2 SASEGT.

V is TRBV6-5 and J is TRBJ1-2, with D possibly being TRBD1 (5 bases). V lost 3 bases, J lost 6 bases, and 14 bases lay in between. Germline V gives CDR1 MNHEY, CDR2 SVGAGI. The CDR3 contains 14 residues. CDR3 amino acids: CASSYQGLGNGYTF. CDR3 DNA sequence: TGTGCCAGCAGTTATCAGGGCCTTGGGAATGGCTACACCTTC.